The 30 T cell receptor beta chains in this list originate from one sample, sequenced in a study of blood T cell repertoires in COVID-19. Some clones are missing from TCRdb's copy, which holds only in-frame ones; the method was immunoSEQ multiplex PCR. The sample gives about 36,000 clones, nearly 90% of which show up once; 25% to 30% is in the top ten. The specimen was peripheral blood. The receptors originated from a man aged 55 to 70 with active or convalescent COVID-19.

The chain carries TRBV7-2 and TRBJ2-3; 10 bases map to TRBD2. The length of the CDR3 is 17 residues. The germline V gene encodes CDR1 SGHTA and CDR2 FQGNSA. V lost 8 bases, J lost 2 bases, and 13 bases stayed unmatched. Written as DNA, the CDR3 is TGTGCCAGCGAGAGGACTAGCGGTACGACGGCCACAGATACGCAGTATTTT. Protein sequence: CASERTSGTTATDTQYF.

V usage is TRBV5-1 and J usage is TRBJ2-5; TRBD1 might be the D (5 bases). Trimming cost V 0 bases and J 2 bases, with 5 bases left between them. This CDR3 is 13 amino acids long. Per germline, CDR1 SGHRS and CDR2 YFSETQ. Written as DNA, the CDR3 is TGCGCCAGCAGCTTGGGACAGCAAGAGACCCAGTACTTC. Protein sequence: CASSLGQQETQYF.

The chain employs TRBV4-1 and TRBJ2-7; D unresolved. The V and J ends lost 6 bases and 4 bases respectively, with 19 bases between them. The CDR3 is 15 amino acids. Germline assignment: CDR1 MGHRA and CDR2 YSYEKL. The CDR3 spells CASSLSAATEYEQYF. The CDR3 coding sequence is TGCGCCAGCAGTCTCTCGGCAGCAACAGAATACGAGCAGTACTTC.

The V gene is TRBV13, the J gene TRBJ2-4, with TRBD2 identical over 11 bases. This CDR3 is built from 19 residues. With 2 bases clipped from V and 1 base from J, the junction kept 10 bases outside the gene matches. Germline V gene sequence: CDR1 PRHDT, CDR2 FYEKMQ (reference sequence). The CDR3 sequence is CASSLRLLAGGIAKNIQYF. The CDR3 DNA is TGTGCCAGCAGCTTAAGACTCCTAGCGGGAGGTATCGCCAAAAACATTCAGTACTTC.

The chain recombines TRBV11-2 with TRBJ2-7; 8 bases agree with TRBD2. Germline CDR1 SGHAT, CDR2 FQNNGV. This CDR3 has 14 residues. V dropped 1 base and J dropped 6; count of bases not matched to a gene: 5. CDR3: CASSLAGGVFEQYF. DNA for the CDR3: TGTGCCAGCAGCTTAGCGGGAGGGGTTTTCGAGCAGTACTTC.

This clone showed up just once. The rearrangement uses TRBV6-6 and TRBJ1-2; no reliable D call. This CDR3 comprises 14 residues. From germline, CDR1 is MNHNY and CDR2 SVGAGI (reference sequence). Trimming took 2 bases from V and 2 from J, leaving 9 bases between them. CDR3 region: CASSYLGLNYGYTF. In DNA, the CDR3 is TGTGCCAGCAGTTACCTAGGACTGAACTATGGCTACACCTTC.

The rearrangement uses TRBV28 and TRBJ2-2, with D tentatively TRBD2 (6 bases). Germline CDR1 reads MDHEN; CDR2 reads SYDVKM. V was trimmed by 3 bases and J by 4 bases, leaving 12 bases between them. The CDR3 covers 15 residues. CDR3 in amino acids: CASSFRGVRTGELFF. CDR3 in DNA: TGTGCCAGCAGTTTTCGCGGGGTACGCACCGGGGAGCTGTTTTTT.

The rearrangement links TRBV28 to TRBJ2-7; the match to TRBD2 covers 7 bases. Losses at the gene ends were 3 bases for V and 2 bases for J; bases not matched to a gene: 4. Germline loops: CDR1 MDHEN, CDR2 SYDVKM. The CDR3 spans 14 residues. The CDR3 here is CASSFPAGPYEQYF. The CDR3, as DNA: TGTGCCAGCAGTTTCCCAGCGGGACCCTACGAGCAGTACTTC.

This chain connects TRBV27 to TRBJ2-6; D uncertain. The V end was cut by 9 bases, the J end by 0 bases, with 9 bases between. This CDR3 has 14 amino acids. Germline lookup yields CDR1 MNHEY and CDR2 SMNVEV (reference sequence). The CDR3 spells CASTKDSGANVLTF. DNA for the CDR3: TGTGCCAGTACTAAAGACTCTGGGGCCAACGTCCTGACTTTC.

This clone was seen more than once but under ten times. V and J are TRBV19 and TRBJ1-2; 8 positions agree with TRBD1. The CDR3 has 15 amino acids. Germline CDR1 is LNHDA and CDR2 is SQIVND (reference sequence). The junction had 11 bases not matched to a gene; V was cut back by 5 bases and J by 6 bases. CDR3: CASSGTGTGPNGYTF. The DNA for the CDR3 is TGTGCCAGTAGTGGAACCGGGACAGGACCAAATGGCTACACCTTC.

The chain recombines TRBV14 with TRBJ2-3, with a weak D call TRBD2 (7 bases). Germline V gene data show CDR1 as SGHDN and CDR2 as FVKESK. This CDR3 region has 17 residues. Deletions cut 1 base from V and 1 base from J, with 15 bases between. The chain's CDR3 is CASSQVSGGAGTDTQYF. In nucleotides, the CDR3 is TGTGCCAGCAGCCAAGTATCGGGGGGCGCGGGCACAGATACGCAGTATTTT.

Sample share makes this clone medium-sized (0.01 to 0.1%). The J gene is TRBJ2-2, the V gene TRBV10-1; 11 nucleotides match TRBD1. Germline CDR1 is WNHNN and CDR2 is SYGVQD (reference sequence). V shed 3 bases and J 3 bases; nucleotides not matched to a gene: 9. The CDR3 length is 18 residues. CDR3 sequence (DNA): TGCGCCAGCAGTGATTTCCCTCGGACAGGGGGCGACACCGGGGAGCTGTTTTTT. Translating it yields CASSDFPRTGGDTGELFF.

The CDR3: CASSSFKGMGRSSPLHF. In DNA, the CDR3 is TGTGCCAGCAGCTCATTTAAAGGAATGGGCCGAAGTTCACCCCTCCACTTT. The V call is TRBV7-2, the J call TRBJ1-6; D not certain. Trimming left V 4 bases short and J 9 bases short, with 22 bases between. Germline-derived CDR1 and CDR2 are SGHTA and FQGNSA. This CDR3 comprises 17 residues.

This sequence joins TRBV10-3 and TRBJ2-6; maybe TRBD1 (6 bases). This CDR3 region has 16 residues. With 2 bases removed from V and 4 bases from J, the gap between germline ends came to 12 bases. Germline V gene lookup returns CDR1 ENHRY and CDR2 SYGVKD. This chain's CDR3 is CAISEPSGVGANVLTF. As DNA, the CDR3 is TGTGCCATCAGTGAGCCGTCAGGGGTCGGGGCCAACGTCCTGACTTTC.

The rearrangement joins TRBV12-3 or TRBV12-4 to TRBJ1-3; 10 nucleotides align to TRBD1. J was trimmed by 7 bases and V by 3 bases; bases with no gene match: 0. The CDR3 has 13 residues. The chain's CDR3 is CASSLGQGNTIYF. In nucleotides, the CDR3 is TGTGCCAGCAGTTTGGGACAGGGGAACACCATATATTTT.

The rearrangement uses TRBV2 and TRBJ2-3, with 7 bases aligning to TRBD2. Germline V CDR1 and CDR2: SNHLY, FYNNEI. V gave up 7 bases and J gave up 4 bases; unmatched junction bases: 14. The CDR3 length is 16 residues. CDR3 DNA sequence: TGTGCCAGCAAATTAAGCGGGACCCCCTCCTCAGATACGCAGTATTTT. This translates into CASKLSGTPSSDTQYF.

About this clone: At one boundary the junction diverges from the germline segment, which might be a read error. This chain uses TRBV27 with TRBJ1-2; tentative D call: TRBD1 (5 bases). This CDR3 contains 16 residues. Germline CDR1 and CDR2: MNHEY and SMNVEV (reference sequence). The CDR3 nucleotides are TGTGCCAGCAGTTTAGGATCGAGACATGGGGCTACACCTAAGGCCTTC. Protein product: CASSLGSRHGATPKAF.

CDR3 in DNA: TGCAGCGTTTTATTGCGACAGGGAAACGAGCAGTACTTC. As protein: CSVLLRQGNEQYF. The chain combines TRBV29-1 with TRBJ2-7, with TRBD1 identical over 7 bases. Germline loops: CDR1 SQVTM, CDR2 ANQGSEA. J lost 5 bases, V lost 5 bases, and 9 bases had no gene match. The CDR3 spans 13 residues.

This clone was observed once. CDR3 protein: CASSLRQVQETQYF. DNA for the CDR3: TGTGCCAGCAGCCTTCGACAGGTCCAAGAGACCCAGTACTTC. The chain has TRBV14 and TRBJ2-5; D is perhaps TRBD1 (6 bases). CDR1 is SGHDN, CDR2 FVKESK, per germline. Trimming cost V 4 bases and J 1 base, with 10 bases left between them. The length of the CDR3 is 14 residues. The whole variable domain, remainder taken from reference TRBV14 and TRBJ2-5, is EAGVTQFPSHSVIEKGQTVTLRCDPISGHDNLYWYRRVMGKEIKFLLHFVKESKQDESGMPNNRFLAERTGGTYSTLKVQPAELEDSGVYFCASSLRQVQETQYFGPGTRLLVL.

The chain employs TRBV6-6 and TRBJ2-3; TRBD2 aligns across 7 bases. This CDR3 contains 15 residues. Germline values: CDR1 MNHNY, CDR2 SVGAGI (reference sequence). J lost 2 bases, V lost 8 bases, and 10 bases had no gene match. The CDR3 spells CASSSREGATDTQYF. The CDR3 DNA is TGTGCCAGCTCCAGTAGGGAGGGCGCCACAGATACGCAGTATTTT.

The rearrangement links TRBV27 to TRBJ1-2; no reliable D call. The germline V and J ends were trimmed by 0 bases and 9 bases, with 20 bases remaining between them. This CDR3 is built from 16 residues. Germline assignment: CDR1 MNHEY and CDR2 SMNVEV (reference sequence). This chain's CDR3 is CASSLSSGGLSGRYTF. CDR3 DNA: TGTGCCAGCAGTTTATCGTCTGGTGGACTTTCAGGTCGCTACACCTTC.

This clone came up once. The gene calls are TRBV29-1 and TRBJ1-1; D is ambiguous. Germline V CDR1 and CDR2: SQVTM, ANQGSEA. The CDR3 loop spans 12 amino acids. V dropped 3 bases and J dropped 1 base, with 6 bases sitting between them. The CDR3 nucleotides are TGCAGCGTTGAGGCCGCGAACACTGAAGCTTTCTTT. Encoded protein: CSVEAANTEAFF.

The V and J genes are TRBV4-1 and TRBJ2-7; no clear D gene. Germline CDR1 reads MGHRA; CDR2 reads YSYEKL. The CDR3 runs 16 residues. Trimming removed 1 base at V and 4 bases at J, with 17 bases between. CDR3 loop: CASSQALAVTQYEQYF. The DNA of the CDR3 is TGCGCCAGCAGCCAAGCTTTAGCAGTTACCCAGTACGAGCAGTACTTC.

This clone turned up a few times. This chain connects TRBV7-9 to TRBJ2-7, with TRBD1 matching over 10 bases. The ends lost 2 bases at V and 2 bases at J; junction bases unmatched: 3. CDR3 size: 15 residues. Looked up from germline, CDR1 is SEHNR and CDR2 is FQNEAQ (reference sequence). The CDR3 region has the DNA TGTGCCAGCAGCTTAACTGGACAGGGGGCCTACGAGCAGTACTTC. Translated: CASSLTGQGAYEQYF. Full variable domain (remainder filled in from reference TRBV7-9 and TRBJ2-7): DTGVSQNPRHKITKRGQNVTFRCDPISEHNRLYWYRQTLGQGPEFLTYFQNEAQLEKSRLLSDRFSAERPKGSFSTLEIQRTEQGDSAMYLCASSLTGQGAYEQYFGPGTRLTVT.

This sequence joins TRBV5-1 and TRBJ1-2, with D possibly being TRBD1 (6 bases). Trimming removed 2 bases at V and 4 bases at J, with 15 bases between. Germline values: CDR1 SGHRS, CDR2 YFSETQ. CDR3 length: 15 residues. The CDR3 DNA follows: TGCGCCAGCAGCTTTCAGTTGGGGGCCGGCTATGGCTACACCTTC. Protein: CASSFQLGAGYGYTF.

This chain links TRBV6-5 with TRBJ1-1; D is possibly TRBD1 (6 bases). CDR1 is MNHEY and CDR2 is SVGAGI in the germline V gene. The germline V and J ends were trimmed by 7 bases and 0 bases, with 12 bases remaining between them. This CDR3 is built from 14 residues. The CDR3 loop reads CASNFGQMNTEAFF. CDR3 DNA: TGTGCCAGCAATTTCGGACAGATGAACACTGAAGCTTTCTTT.

The chain is built from TRBV11-2 and TRBJ2-2, with TRBD2 identical over 12 bases. J was trimmed by 4 bases and V by 5 bases; bases with no gene match: 11. This CDR3 spans 18 amino acids. The germline V gene has CDR1 SGHAT and CDR2 FQNNGV. The CDR3, as DNA: TGTGCCAGCAGCCTACTGAAACTAGCGGGAGGTTCCACCGGGGAGCTGTTTTTT. Translation: CASSLLKLAGGSTGELFF.

The chain is built from TRBV30 and TRBJ2-7; the match to TRBD2 covers 7 bases. The CDR3 loop spans 13 amino acids. V dropped 1 base and J dropped 4; count of bases not matched to a gene: 4. From germline, CDR1 is GTSNPN and CDR2 SVGIG (reference sequence). In DNA, the CDR3 is TGTGCCTGGAGTGGTTCGCGGGGGTACGAGCAGTACTTC. Its translation: CAWSGSRGYEQYF.

The rearrangement links TRBV11-2 to TRBJ2-3, with no clear D. CDR1 and CDR2 (germline): SGHAT, FQNNGV. V shed 2 bases and J shed 4 bases, with 10 bases lying between them. The CDR3 length is 14 residues. CDR3: CASSLPHRADTQYF. For the CDR3, the DNA is TGTGCCAGCAGCTTACCTCACCGAGCAGATACGCAGTATTTT. Complete variable domain (other parts from reference TRBV11-2 and TRBJ2-3): EAGVAQSPRYKIIEKRQSVAFWCNPISGHATLYWYQQILGQGPKLLIQFQNNGVVDDSQLPKDRFSAERLKGVDSTLKIQPAKLEDSAVYLCASSLPHRADTQYFGPGTRLTVL.

The chain links TRBV29-1 to TRBJ2-3; 9 positions match TRBD2. Germline CDR1 and CDR2: SQVTM and ANQGSEA. V lost 1 base and J lost 4; bases outside the gene matches: 9. This CDR3 is 16 amino acids long. CDR3 DNA: TGCAGCGTTGAAGGGGTAGCGGGAGTTGGGTCAGATACGCAGTATTTT. This gives the protein CSVEGVAGVGSDTQYF.